Described below is a single T cell receptor (beta chain) sequence and its context. Original analysis: Amplification from reference gene primers served as the basis for estimated nucleated cell counts. The repertoire was sequenced with immunoSEQ multiplex PCR; TCRdb's copy has only in-frame clones and lacks some. From that table come the V and J calls and clone size; the DNA was used to work out D and trimming. Among about 170,000 clones listed, about 88% were seen once. The sample belongs to a study of blood T cell repertoires in COVID-19. Study-level information: In each case, the material was cDNA or gDNA derived from T cells, B-cell-depleted T cells, or PBMCs.

Adults between roughly 18 and 90 years of age took part from 24 US areas. Two negative PCRs, clearance, or symptom resolution had been documented for recovered Cohort 3 donors. This CDR3 comprises 14 residues. V lost 6 bases, J lost 4 bases, and 6 bases stayed unmatched. Germline CDR1 and CDR2: KGHSH and LQKENI. This clonotype originated in a woman aged 18-30 years who had recovered from COVID-19. Material: PBMCs or T cells enriched from blood (not recorded which). The rearrangement links TRBV18 to TRBJ2-7; 10 bases align to TRBD1. In DNA, the CDR3 is TGTGCCAGCTCCCCCGGGACAGGGGAATACGAGCAGTACTTC. This codes for CASSPGTGEYEQYF.